This T cell receptor beta chain was profiled in a study of shared clonotypes between healthy human individuals. Study-level background: Each donor had three CD4 naive, three CD4 memory, two CD8 naive and one CD8 memory plate.

Regarding this clone: This same CDR3 is encoded by further DNA sequences in the sample.

Naive CD8 cells comprised CD45RO-negative, CCR7-positively selected cells, excluding terminally differentiated effector memory CD45RA+ cells. This CDR3 region has 13 residues. The germline CDR1 and CDR2 sequences are MNHEY and SMNVEV (reference sequence). V was shortened by 2 bases and J by 6 bases, with 7 bases between the two germline ends. Clones were read by immunoSEQ multiplex PCR, and TCRdb kept only the in-frame ones, dropping some. The repertoire includes 650,000 to 800,000 clones, around 92% of them detected once, and approximately 24% sits in the top ten. The sample was naive CD8+ T cells sorted from blood. V and J are TRBV27 and TRBJ2-2, with D uncertain. This TCR was recovered from a man aged 25-45 years in good health. CDR3 sequence: CASSLRRAGELFF. The CDR3 bases are TGTGCCAGCAGTTTACGGCGTGCCGGGGAGCTGTTTTTT.